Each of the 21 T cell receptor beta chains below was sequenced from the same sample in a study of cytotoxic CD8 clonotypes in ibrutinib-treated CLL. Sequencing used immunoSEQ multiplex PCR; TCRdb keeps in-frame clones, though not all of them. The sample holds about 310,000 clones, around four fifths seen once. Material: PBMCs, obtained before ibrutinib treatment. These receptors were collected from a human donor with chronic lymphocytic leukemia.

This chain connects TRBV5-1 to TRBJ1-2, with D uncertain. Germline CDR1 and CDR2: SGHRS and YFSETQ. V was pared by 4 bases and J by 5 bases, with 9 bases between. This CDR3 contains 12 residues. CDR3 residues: CASSTDIYGYTF. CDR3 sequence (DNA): TGCGCCAGCAGCACCGACATATATGGCTACACCTTC.

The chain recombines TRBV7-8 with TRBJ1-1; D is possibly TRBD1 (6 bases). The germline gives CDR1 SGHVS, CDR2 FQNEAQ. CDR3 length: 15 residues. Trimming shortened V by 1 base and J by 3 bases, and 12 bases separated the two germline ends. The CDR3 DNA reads TGTGCCAGCAGCTTAGAAAGGGGGGAAGACACTGAAGCTTTCTTT. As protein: CASSLERGEDTEAFF.

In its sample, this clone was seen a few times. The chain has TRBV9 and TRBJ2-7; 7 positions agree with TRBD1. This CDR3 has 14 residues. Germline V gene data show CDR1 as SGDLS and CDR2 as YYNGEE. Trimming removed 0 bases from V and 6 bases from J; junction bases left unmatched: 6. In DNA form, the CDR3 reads TGTGCCAGCAGCGTAGGGGGAGACAGGGTCGAGCAGTACTTC. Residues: CASSVGGDRVEQYF.

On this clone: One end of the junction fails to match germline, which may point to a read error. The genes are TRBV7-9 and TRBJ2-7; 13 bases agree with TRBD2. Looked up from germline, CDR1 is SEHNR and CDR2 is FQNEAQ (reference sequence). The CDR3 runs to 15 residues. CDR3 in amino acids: CASSPGLAGVTLKDF. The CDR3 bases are TGTGCCAGCAGCCCAGGACTAGCGGGAGTTACCTTAAAGGACTTC.

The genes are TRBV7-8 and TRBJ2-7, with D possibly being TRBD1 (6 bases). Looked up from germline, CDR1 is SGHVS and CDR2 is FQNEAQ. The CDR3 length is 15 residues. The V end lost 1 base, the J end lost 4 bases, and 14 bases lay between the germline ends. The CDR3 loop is CASSLGSQGIYEQYF. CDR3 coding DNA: TGTGCCAGCAGCTTAGGATCGCAGGGGATATACGAGCAGTACTTC.

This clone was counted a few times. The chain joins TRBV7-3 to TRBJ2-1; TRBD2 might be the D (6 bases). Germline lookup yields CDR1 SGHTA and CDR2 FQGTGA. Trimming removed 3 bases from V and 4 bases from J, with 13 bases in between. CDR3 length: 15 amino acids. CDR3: CASSFYGTSYNEQFF. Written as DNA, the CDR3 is TGTGCCAGCAGCTTCTACGGGACTTCATACAATGAGCAGTTCTTC.

The CDR3 DNA follows: TGTGCCAGCAGTACCCGGGACAGGAGGGAGGGCTACACCTTC. This gives the protein CASSTRDRREGYTF. This rearrangement joins TRBV6-5 to TRBJ1-2; 8 nucleotides align to TRBD1. Germline lookup yields CDR1 MNHEY and CDR2 SVGAGI. The CDR3 extends over 14 amino acids. V lost 5 bases, J lost 8 bases, and 10 bases stayed unmatched.

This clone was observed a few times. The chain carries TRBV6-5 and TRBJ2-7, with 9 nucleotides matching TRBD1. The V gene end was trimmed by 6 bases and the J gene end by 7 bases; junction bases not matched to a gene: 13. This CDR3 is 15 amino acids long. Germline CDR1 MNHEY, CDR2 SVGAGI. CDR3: CASRHGTGNWREQYF. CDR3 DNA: TGTGCCAGCAGGCACGGGACAGGGAATTGGCGGGAGCAGTACTTC.

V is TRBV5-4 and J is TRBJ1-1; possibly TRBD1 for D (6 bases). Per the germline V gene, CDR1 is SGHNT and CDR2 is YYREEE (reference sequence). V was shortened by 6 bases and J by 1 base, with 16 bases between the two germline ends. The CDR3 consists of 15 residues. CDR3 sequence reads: CASTISQGQNTEAFF. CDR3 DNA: TGTGCCAGCACCATATCCCAGGGACAGAACACTGAAGCTTTCTTT.

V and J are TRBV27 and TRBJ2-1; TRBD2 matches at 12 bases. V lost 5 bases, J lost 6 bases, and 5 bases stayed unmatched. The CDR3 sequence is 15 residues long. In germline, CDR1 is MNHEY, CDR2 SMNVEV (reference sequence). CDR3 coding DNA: TGTGCCAGCAGTGGATCGACTAGCGGGAGCAATGAGCAGTTCTTC. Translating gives CASSGSTSGSNEQFF.

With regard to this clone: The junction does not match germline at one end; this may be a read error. CDR3 residues: CSGKTRLNYGYTF. Written as DNA, the CDR3 is TGCTCCGGGAAAACGAGACTTAACTATGGCTACACCTTC. The chain is built from TRBV30 and TRBJ1-2; D call uncertain. The CDR3 runs 13 residues. The germline gives CDR1 GTSNPN, CDR2 SVGIG (reference sequence). Based on the CDR3 plus reference TRBV30 and TRBJ1-2, the full variable domain is SQTIHQWPATLVQPVGSPLSLECTVEGTSNPNLYWYRQAAGRGLQLLFYSVGIGQISSEVPQNLSASRPQDRQFILSSKKLLLSDSGFYLCSGKTRLNYGYTFGSGTRLTVV.

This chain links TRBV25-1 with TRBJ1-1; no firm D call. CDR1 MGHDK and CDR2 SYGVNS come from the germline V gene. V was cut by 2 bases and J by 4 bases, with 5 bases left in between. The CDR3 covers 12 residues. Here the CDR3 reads CASSEHGTEAFF. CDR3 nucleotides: TGTGCCAGCAGTGAACACGGCACTGAAGCTTTCTTT. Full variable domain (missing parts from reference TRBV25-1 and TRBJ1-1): EADIYQTPRYLVIGTGKKITLECSQTMGHDKMYWYQQDPGMELHLIHYSYGVNSTEKGDLSSESTVSRIRTEHFPLTLESARPSHTSQYLCASSEHGTEAFFGQGTRLTVV.

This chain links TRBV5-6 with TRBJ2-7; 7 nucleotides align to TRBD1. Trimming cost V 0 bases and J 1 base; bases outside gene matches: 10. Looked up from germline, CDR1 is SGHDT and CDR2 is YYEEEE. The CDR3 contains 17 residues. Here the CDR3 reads CASSLDIVGQYSYEQYF. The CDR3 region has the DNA TGTGCCAGCAGCTTGGATATTGTGGGACAGTATTCCTACGAGCAGTACTTC.

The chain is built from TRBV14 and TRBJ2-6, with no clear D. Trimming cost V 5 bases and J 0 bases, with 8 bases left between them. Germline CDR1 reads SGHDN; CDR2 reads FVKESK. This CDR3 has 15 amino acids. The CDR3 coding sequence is TGTGCCAGCAGCGAAACTTACTCTGGGGCCAACGTCCTGACTTTC. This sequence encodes CASSETYSGANVLTF. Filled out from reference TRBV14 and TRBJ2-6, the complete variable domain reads EAGVTQFPSHSVIEKGQTVTLRCDPISGHDNLYWYRRVMGKEIKFLLHFVKESKQDESGMPNNRFLAERTGGTYSTLKVQPAELEDSGVYFCASSETYSGANVLTFGAGSRLTVL.

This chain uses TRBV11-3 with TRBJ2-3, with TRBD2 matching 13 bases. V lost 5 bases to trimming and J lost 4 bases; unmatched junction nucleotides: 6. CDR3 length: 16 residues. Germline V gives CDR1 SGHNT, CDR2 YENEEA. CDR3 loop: CASSLRTSGSADTQYF. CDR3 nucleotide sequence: TGTGCCAGCAGCCTGAGGACTAGCGGGAGCGCAGATACGCAGTATTTT.

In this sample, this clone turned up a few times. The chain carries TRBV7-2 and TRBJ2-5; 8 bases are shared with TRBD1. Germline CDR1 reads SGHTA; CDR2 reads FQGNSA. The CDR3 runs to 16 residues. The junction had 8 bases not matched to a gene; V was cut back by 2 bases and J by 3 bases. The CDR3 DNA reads TGTGCCAGCAGCTTATCCTCCTTGGACAGGGAAGAGACCCAGTACTTC. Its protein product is CASSLSSLDREETQYF. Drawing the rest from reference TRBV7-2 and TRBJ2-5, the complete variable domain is GAGVSQSPSNKVTEKGKDVELRCDPISGHTALYWYRQSLGQGLEFLIYFQGNSAPDKSGLPSDRFSAERTGGSVSTLTIQRTQQEDSAVYLCASSLSSLDREETQYFGPGTRLLVL.

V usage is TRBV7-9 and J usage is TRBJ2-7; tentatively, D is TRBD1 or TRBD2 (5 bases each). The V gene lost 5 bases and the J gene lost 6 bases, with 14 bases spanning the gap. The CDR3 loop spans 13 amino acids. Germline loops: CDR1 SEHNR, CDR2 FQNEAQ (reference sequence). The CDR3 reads CASSLGARGEQYF. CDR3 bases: TGTGCCAGCAGCCTGGGAGCGAGGGGCGAGCAGTACTTC.

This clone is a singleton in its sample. The CDR3 DNA reads TGTGCCAGCAGCTTATTCCCGGGGGGAAACACCATATATTTT. This encodes CASSLFPGGNTIYF. This chain uses TRBV7-9 with TRBJ1-3; D is unclear. V was pared by 2 bases and J by 4 bases, with 9 bases between. Germline V gene sequence: CDR1 SEHNR, CDR2 FQNEAQ (reference sequence). The CDR3 is made up of 14 amino acids.

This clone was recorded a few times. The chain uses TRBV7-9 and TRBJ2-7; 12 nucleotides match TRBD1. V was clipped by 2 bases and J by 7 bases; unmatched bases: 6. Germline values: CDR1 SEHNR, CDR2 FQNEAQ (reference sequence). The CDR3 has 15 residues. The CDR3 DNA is TGTGCCAGCAGCTTAATGGGACAGGGGGCGCGGGAGCAGTACTTC. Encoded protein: CASSLMGQGAREQYF.

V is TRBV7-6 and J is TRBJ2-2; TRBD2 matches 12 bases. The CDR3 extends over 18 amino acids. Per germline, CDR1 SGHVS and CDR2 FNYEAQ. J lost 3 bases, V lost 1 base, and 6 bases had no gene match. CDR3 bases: TGTGCCAGCAGCTTAGGTCTAGCGGGAGGGCCACACACCGGGGAGCTGTTTTTT. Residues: CASSLGLAGGPHTGELFF.

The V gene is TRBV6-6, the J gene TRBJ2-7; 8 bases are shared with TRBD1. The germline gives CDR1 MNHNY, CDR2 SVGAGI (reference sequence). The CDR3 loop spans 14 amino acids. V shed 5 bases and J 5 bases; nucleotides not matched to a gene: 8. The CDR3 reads CASSLGTGLHEQYF. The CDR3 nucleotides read TGTGCCAGCAGTCTCGGGACAGGCCTCCACGAGCAGTACTTC.